Sequencing of this TCR beta chain was carried out in a study of shared clonotypes between healthy human individuals. Turning to the study itself: A couple of women and a few men aged 18 to 49 made up the donors. Findings and limits, study-wide: Tissues were not sampled, only blood, and their repertoires likely differ. Naive subsets generally had larger estimated richness than memory subsets.

Sequenced by immunoSEQ multiplex PCR; TCRdb stores in-frame clones only, minus some. The table shows some 1.5 million clones, with around 95% occurring only once. This clone was detected only once. Its matching antigen is unknown. Other DNA sequences in the same sample also yield this CDR3. Within Nashville, Tennessee resided all donors, each a Caucasian adult. The receptor comes from a man aged 25 to 40 in good health. Sequenced: naive CD4+ T cells sorted from blood. Subset defined: CD45RA+ positively selected.

This CDR3 is CASSRQGGTDTQYF. Here the CDR3 DNA reads TGCGCCAGCAGCAGACAGGGGGGCACAGATACGCAGTATTTT. This rearrangement joins TRBV5-1 to TRBJ2-3, with 9 bases identical to TRBD1. The CDR3 contains 14 residues. The germline V gene encodes CDR1 SGHRS and CDR2 YFSETQ. With 4 bases clipped from V and 1 base from J, the junction kept 1 base outside the gene matches.